This is a list of T cell receptor beta chains from one sample in a study of response to subunit inactivated influenza vaccine. TCRdb recomputed calls from the RT-PCR reads with MiXCR, one row per CDR3 protein. The sample lists around 750,000 distinct CDR3 sequences; 21% were seen once. The sample consisted of PBMCs from blood, taken about 5 days after vaccination. Every receptor here comes from a man in his forties or fifties who received an inactivated influenza vaccine. Both conserved end residues are trimmed from each CDR3. The order of the fields is V gene, D gene, CDR3 protein. A D gene is named only where the DNA matches it firmly.

TRBV29-1,.,SVVPLGGWNTEAF
TRBV5-5,.,ASSWPGRNTEAF
TRBV5-1,TRBD1,ASSKQGAGYEQY
TRBV5-5,.,ASSLGGRYNSPLH
TRBV20-1,TRBD2,SAGERGGREQF
TRBV11-2,TRBD1,ASSYVGQGDYEQY
TRBV5-1,.,ARSLATGEDTQY
TRBV9,.,ASSVAAVGSVSEQY
TRBV27,TRBD2,ASSHGTSGHNEQF
TRBV5-1,TRBD2,ASSLQRGDSYEQY
TRBV29-1,.,SVGQYNEKLF
TRBV10-3,.,AISVSESKSLH
TRBV6-5,.,ASSYLSGTDDYGYT
TRBV11-1,.,ASSHSTGSGSGANVLT
TRBV5-1,.,ASSLVRSSYNEQF
TRBV29-1,.,SVEARWAEAF
TRBV10-3,TRBD1,AISDRDRLGNLQETQY
TRBV7-2,.,ASSTQTQGHQPQH
TRBV7-9,.,ASRARRGPNTGELF
TRBV5-1,TRBD1,ASSLDGQGANEQF
TRBV20-1,.,SARPGGTTEAF
TRBV10-3,.,ASTGTDTDTQY
TRBV4-1,.,ASSPEWAKNIQY
TRBV6-5,TRBD2,ASSLIAGGHEETQY
TRBV9,.,ASSVGFGNQPQH
TRBV5-5,TRBD2,ASSGIAGGNNEQF
TRBV5-6,TRBD1,ASSLGGTRGQTEAF
TRBV20-1,.,SASAGPNYEQY
TRBV20-1,.,SASGWGGASEQY
TRBV20-1,.,SARVSGGGNQPQH
TRBV20-1,TRBD2,SATPGGLAGPYEQY
TRBV4-2,TRBD2,ASSQRSSGNTGELF
TRBV28,.,ASSLWDTNPYEQY
TRBV28,.,ASSLTALTINEQF
TRBV19,TRBD2,ASSSGTYSGANVLT
TRBV7-2,.,ASSTNLGDTEAF
TRBV28,.,ATGNETETYEQY
TRBV3-1,.,ASSQGSGGLSSYEQY
TRBV20-1,TRBD2,SGATRLAGGDTQY
TRBV2,.,ASSEVYGQGSYEQY
TRBV5-1,.,ASSLPRSGTGELF
TRBV12-3/TRBV12-4,.,ASSLGSMRLVGNEQF
TRBV20-1,.,SARHTLGQDNEQF
TRBV24-1,.,ATSTSHKNTGELF
TRBV29-1,.,SVRLFGEQY
TRBV5-1,.,ASSPPPKGSSPKTTGELF
TRBV7-2,.,ASSLVGRDIEKLF
TRBV7-2,.,ASSLGTITHGEKLF
TRBV15,.,ATSKGLSGTDTQY
TRBV6-2/TRBV6-3,.,ASSPSRTTEAF
TRBV11-2,.,ASSRSGLGYEQY
TRBV20-1,TRBD2,SARPGLAGGLETQY
TRBV20-1,.,SASAGWEASYEQY
TRBV7-2,.,ASSPRTSAGYNEQF
TRBV5-1,TRBD2,ASSLGTSGITNEQF